Each of the 14 T cell receptor beta chains below was sequenced from the same sample in a study of T cells in Graves' hyperthyroidism and ophthalmopathy. Amplification targeted TCR beta CDR3 regions from RNA transcripts. A first-round RT-PCR of the TCR CDR3 used the HTBI primer set. MiXCR was run by TCRdb on the multiplex PCR reads, yielding one entry per CDR3 protein. The repertoire has 500,000 to 600,000 distinct CDR3 sequences, 15% to 20% of them found once; the top ten carry around a sixth. The sample taken for sequencing was blood. The receptors stem from a woman aged 18-35 years with Graves' hyperthyroidism.

This clonotype has a count of ten or more. This chain links TRBV3-1 with TRBJ2-7, with D perhaps given as TRBD1 or TRBD2 (5 bases each). V gave up 6 bases and J gave up 4 bases, with 13 bases separating them. Germline V gene sequence: CDR1 LGHDT, CDR2 YNNKEL (reference sequence). The CDR3 is 13 amino acids. The CDR3 nucleotides read TGTGCCAGCAGGAACCGGGACGGGTACGAGCAGTACTTC. Protein product: CASRNRDGYEQYF.

This clonotype was detected many times. The gene calls are TRBV7-9 and TRBJ2-1; 12 nucleotides align to TRBD2. Trimming at V came to 4 bases and at J to 4 bases, leaving 14 bases not matched to a gene. CDR1 and CDR2 (germline): SEHNR, FQNEAQ (reference sequence). This CDR3 region has 19 residues. CDR3 loop: CASSSTASGGAIRYNEQFF. CDR3 bases: TGTGCCAGCAGCTCCACTGCTAGCGGGGGGGCGATTCGGTACAATGAGCAGTTCTTC.

This clonotype was observed at least ten times. V is TRBV11-3 and J is TRBJ2-7; 9 bases align to TRBD1. CDR3 length equals 14 residues. Trimming removed 5 bases from V and 6 bases from J; junction bases left unmatched: 8. Germline CDR1 reads SGHNT; CDR2 reads YENEEA. CDR3 sequence reads: CASSPSGQGPEQYF. In DNA, the CDR3 is TGTGCCAGCAGCCCGTCGGGACAGGGTCCCGAGCAGTACTTC.

This clonotype was seen only once. This chain joins TRBV20-1 and TRBJ2-1; weak D call: TRBD2 (6 bases). The V and J ends lost 0 bases and 7 bases respectively, with 13 bases between them. The germline gives CDR1 DFQATT, CDR2 SNEGSKA (reference sequence). The CDR3 covers 14 residues. The DNA of the CDR3 is TGCAGTGCTAGAGAAACGGGCCGGGGGAATGAGCAGTTCTTC. This translates into CSARETGRGNEQFF.

In its sample, this clonotype was seen many times. The V call is TRBV12-3 or TRBV12-4, the J call TRBJ2-7; 7 nucleotides line up with TRBD2. After removal of 3 bases from V and 3 bases from J, the junction contained 5 bases not matched to a gene. The CDR3 has 14 residues. Written as DNA, the CDR3 is TGTGCCAGCAGTTTGGCGGGAGAGTACTACGAGCAGTACTTC. Its protein product is CASSLAGEYYEQYF.

The chain employs TRBV12-3 or TRBV12-4 and TRBJ1-1; 7 bases are shared with TRBD1. The CDR3 spans 13 residues. The V gene end was trimmed by 4 bases and the J gene end by 3 bases; junction bases not matched to a gene: 2. The CDR3 region is CASSSRGDTEAFF. The CDR3, as DNA: TGTGCCAGCAGTTCCAGGGGGGACACTGAAGCTTTCTTT.

This clonotype has just a few counts. The CDR3 bases are TGCAGTGCTATGTCGGGCACCACCTACGAGCAGTACTTC. Its translation: CSAMSGTTYEQYF. The chain links TRBV20-1 to TRBJ2-7; D call uncertain. The CDR3 sequence is 13 residues long. Germline V CDR1 and CDR2: DFQATT, SNEGSKA (reference sequence). V dropped 4 bases and J dropped 2 bases, with 12 bases sitting between them.

This clonotype appeared a few times. The rearrangement uses TRBV5-5 and TRBJ2-3, with TRBD1 as a possible D gene (5 bases). V was trimmed by 0 bases and J by 8 bases, leaving 13 bases between them. CDR3 length: 14 residues. Looked up from germline, CDR1 is SGHKS and CDR2 is YYEKEE (reference sequence). The DNA of the CDR3 is TGTGCCAGCAGCTTGGCGGTGGCCCAGGGTACGCAGTATTTT. Amino acids: CASSLAVAQGTQYF.

V gene TRBV12-3 or TRBV12-4 combines with J gene TRBJ1-5; D not certain. Trimming took off 2 bases at V and 6 bases at J, with 14 bases between the two ends. CDR3 length: 15 amino acids. The DNA for the CDR3 is TGTGCCAGCAGTTTATGGAGGGTCTCAGCTCAGCCCCAGCATTTT. Protein sequence: CASSLWRVSAQPQHF.

This chain connects TRBV20-1 to TRBJ2-7, with D possibly matching TRBD2 (5 bases). The CDR3 has 13 amino acids. Looked up from germline, CDR1 is DFQATT and CDR2 is SNEGSKA (reference sequence). Trimming stripped 7 bases from V and 3 bases from J, with 16 bases between. In nucleotides, the CDR3 is TGCAGTGACGTCTGGGAAGGACTCTACGAGCAGTACTTC. This gives the protein CSDVWEGLYEQYF.

The rearrangement links TRBV4-2 to TRBJ1-1; TRBD1 aligns across 11 bases. CDR3 length equals 16 residues. CDR1 is LGHNA, CDR2 YNFKEQ, per germline. Unmatched junction bases numbered 11, after V lost 1 base and J lost 10 bases. The CDR3 spells CASSQGPGTGGTGAFF. The CDR3 DNA is TGTGCCAGCAGCCAAGGACCGGGGACAGGGGGAACGGGAGCTTTCTTT.

This clonotype was recorded many times. The chain uses TRBV5-1 and TRBJ2-7, with 9 bases aligning to TRBD2. The CDR3 covers 16 residues. Germline CDR1 and CDR2: SGHRS and YFSETQ. Losses at the gene ends were 4 bases for V and 3 bases for J; bases not matched to a gene: 11. Here the CDR3 DNA reads TGCGCCAGCAGCCCAAACACCGGGACTAGCCACTACGAGCAGTACTTC. This encodes CASSPNTGTSHYEQYF.

This clonotype was observed once. The CDR3 DNA reads TGTGCCAGCAGGTACGGTCTAGGGGCGAAGCCCCAGCATTTT. Its translation is CASRYGLGAKPQHF. The V gene is TRBV6-2 or TRBV6-3, the J gene TRBJ1-5; possibly TRBD1 for D (5 bases). Trimming stripped 6 bases from V and 8 bases from J, with 17 bases between. This CDR3 is built from 14 residues. CDR1 and CDR2 (germline): MNHEY, SVGEGT.

Remarks on this clonotype: This may be a read error: a much more frequent sequence differs by one nucleotide. This sequence joins TRBV5-1 and TRBJ1-1, with TRBD1 matching over 9 bases. Germline CDR1 and CDR2: SGHRS and YFSETQ. This CDR3 is 14 amino acids long. CDR3 nucleotides: TGCGCCAGCAGCGCCGGGACAGGGAACACTGAAGCTTACTTT. This translates into CASSAGTGNTEAYF.